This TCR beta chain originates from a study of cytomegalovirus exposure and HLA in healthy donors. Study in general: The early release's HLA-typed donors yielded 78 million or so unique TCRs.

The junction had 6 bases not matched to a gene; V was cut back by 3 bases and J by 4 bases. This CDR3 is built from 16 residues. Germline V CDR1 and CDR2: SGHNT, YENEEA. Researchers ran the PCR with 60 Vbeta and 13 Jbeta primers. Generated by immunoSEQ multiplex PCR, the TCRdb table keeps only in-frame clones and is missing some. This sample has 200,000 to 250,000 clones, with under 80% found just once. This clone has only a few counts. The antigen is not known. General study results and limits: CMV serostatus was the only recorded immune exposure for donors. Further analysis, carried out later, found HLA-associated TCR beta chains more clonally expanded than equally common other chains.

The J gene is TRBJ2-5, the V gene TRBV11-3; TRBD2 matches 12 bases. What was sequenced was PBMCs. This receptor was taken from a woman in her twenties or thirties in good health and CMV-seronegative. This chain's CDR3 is CASSFSGTSGLETQYF. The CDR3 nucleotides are TGTGCCAGCAGCTTCTCCGGGACTAGCGGGTTAGAGACCCAGTACTTC.